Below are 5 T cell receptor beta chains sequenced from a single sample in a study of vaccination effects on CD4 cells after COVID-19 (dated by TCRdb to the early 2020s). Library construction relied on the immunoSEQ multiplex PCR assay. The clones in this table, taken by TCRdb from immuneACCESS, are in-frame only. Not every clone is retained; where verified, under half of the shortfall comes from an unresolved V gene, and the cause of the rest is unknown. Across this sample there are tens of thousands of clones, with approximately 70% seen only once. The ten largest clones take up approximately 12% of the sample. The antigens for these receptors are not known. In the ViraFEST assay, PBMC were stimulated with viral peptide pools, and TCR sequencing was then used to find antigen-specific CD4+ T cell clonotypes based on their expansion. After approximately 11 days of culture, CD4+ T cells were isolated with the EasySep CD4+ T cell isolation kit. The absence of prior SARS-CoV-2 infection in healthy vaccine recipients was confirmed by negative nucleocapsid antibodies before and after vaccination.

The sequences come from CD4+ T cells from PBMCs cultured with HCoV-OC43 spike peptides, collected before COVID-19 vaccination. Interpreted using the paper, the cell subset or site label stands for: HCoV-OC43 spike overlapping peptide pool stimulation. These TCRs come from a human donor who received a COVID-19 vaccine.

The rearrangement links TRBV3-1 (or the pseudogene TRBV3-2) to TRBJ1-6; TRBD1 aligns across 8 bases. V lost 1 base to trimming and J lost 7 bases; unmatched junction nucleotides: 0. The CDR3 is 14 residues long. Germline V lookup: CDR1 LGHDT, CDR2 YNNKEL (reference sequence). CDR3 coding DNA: TGTGCCAGCAGCCAAGGGGACAGGAATTCACCCCTCCACTTT. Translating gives CASSQGDRNSPLHF.

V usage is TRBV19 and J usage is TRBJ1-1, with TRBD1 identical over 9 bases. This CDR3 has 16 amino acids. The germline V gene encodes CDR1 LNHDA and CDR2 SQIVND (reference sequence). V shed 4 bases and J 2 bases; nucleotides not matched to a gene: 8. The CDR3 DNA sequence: TGTGCCAGTAGTACTCGGACAGGGGCTTTCAACACTGAAGCTTTCTTT. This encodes CASSTRTGAFNTEAFF.

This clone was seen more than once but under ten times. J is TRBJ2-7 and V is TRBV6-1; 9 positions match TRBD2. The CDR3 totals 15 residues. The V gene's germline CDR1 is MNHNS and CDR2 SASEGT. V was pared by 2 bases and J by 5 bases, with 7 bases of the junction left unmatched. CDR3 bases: TGTGCCAGCAGTGAAATAGCGGGAGTTCCTAACGAGCAGTACTTC. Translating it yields CASSEIAGVPNEQYF.

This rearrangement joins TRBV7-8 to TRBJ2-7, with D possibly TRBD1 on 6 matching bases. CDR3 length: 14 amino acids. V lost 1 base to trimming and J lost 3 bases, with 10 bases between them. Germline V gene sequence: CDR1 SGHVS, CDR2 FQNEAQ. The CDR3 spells CASSLGTANYEQYF. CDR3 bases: TGTGCCAGCAGCTTAGGGACAGCAAACTACGAGCAGTACTTC.

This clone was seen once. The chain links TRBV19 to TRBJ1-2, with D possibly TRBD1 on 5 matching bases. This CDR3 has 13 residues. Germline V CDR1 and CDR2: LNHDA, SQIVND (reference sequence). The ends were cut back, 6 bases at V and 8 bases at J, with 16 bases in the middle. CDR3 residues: CASSGTAKGGYTF. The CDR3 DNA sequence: TGTGCCAGTAGCGGGACGGCTAAGGGCGGCTACACCTTC. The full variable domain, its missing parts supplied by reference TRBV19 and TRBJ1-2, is DGGITQSPKYLFRKEGQNVTLSCEQNLNHDAMYWYRQDPGQGLRLIYYSQIVNDFQKGDIAEGYSVSREKKESFPLTVTSAQKNPTAFYLCASSGTAKGGYTFGSGTRLTVV.